This T cell receptor (beta chain) was obtained from a study of human T cells and chemical hapten exposure. Study at large: Sensitizing treatment utilized 2% DPC over a roughly 2 cm by roughly 2 cm portion of upper inner arm skin.

As for time point: patch test 2, 6 weeks after DPC sensitization. Treatment of the sample: therapeutic diphenylcyclopropenone sensitization with weekly scalp DPC. MiXCR, applied by TCRdb to the RACE reads, yields one record per CDR3 protein. Of approximately 95,000 distinct CDR3 sequences listed, about 10% are singletons. V gave up 2 bases and J gave up 3 bases, with 9 bases separating them. Germline V lookup: CDR1 DFQATT, CDR2 SNEGSKA (reference sequence). CDR3 size: 13 residues. The TCR was taken from a woman between 40 and 55 years old with alopecia areata. Some clones in this sample may be carry-over from other donors' samples. The genes are TRBV20-1 and TRBJ2-3; weak D call: TRBD1 (6 bases). The sequencing here drew on whole blood, taken in connection with sensitization to the hapten diphenylcyclopropenone (DPC). The CDR3, as DNA: TGCAGTGCTAGACACAGGGAAACAGATACGCAGTATTTT. It specifies CSARHRETDTQYF.